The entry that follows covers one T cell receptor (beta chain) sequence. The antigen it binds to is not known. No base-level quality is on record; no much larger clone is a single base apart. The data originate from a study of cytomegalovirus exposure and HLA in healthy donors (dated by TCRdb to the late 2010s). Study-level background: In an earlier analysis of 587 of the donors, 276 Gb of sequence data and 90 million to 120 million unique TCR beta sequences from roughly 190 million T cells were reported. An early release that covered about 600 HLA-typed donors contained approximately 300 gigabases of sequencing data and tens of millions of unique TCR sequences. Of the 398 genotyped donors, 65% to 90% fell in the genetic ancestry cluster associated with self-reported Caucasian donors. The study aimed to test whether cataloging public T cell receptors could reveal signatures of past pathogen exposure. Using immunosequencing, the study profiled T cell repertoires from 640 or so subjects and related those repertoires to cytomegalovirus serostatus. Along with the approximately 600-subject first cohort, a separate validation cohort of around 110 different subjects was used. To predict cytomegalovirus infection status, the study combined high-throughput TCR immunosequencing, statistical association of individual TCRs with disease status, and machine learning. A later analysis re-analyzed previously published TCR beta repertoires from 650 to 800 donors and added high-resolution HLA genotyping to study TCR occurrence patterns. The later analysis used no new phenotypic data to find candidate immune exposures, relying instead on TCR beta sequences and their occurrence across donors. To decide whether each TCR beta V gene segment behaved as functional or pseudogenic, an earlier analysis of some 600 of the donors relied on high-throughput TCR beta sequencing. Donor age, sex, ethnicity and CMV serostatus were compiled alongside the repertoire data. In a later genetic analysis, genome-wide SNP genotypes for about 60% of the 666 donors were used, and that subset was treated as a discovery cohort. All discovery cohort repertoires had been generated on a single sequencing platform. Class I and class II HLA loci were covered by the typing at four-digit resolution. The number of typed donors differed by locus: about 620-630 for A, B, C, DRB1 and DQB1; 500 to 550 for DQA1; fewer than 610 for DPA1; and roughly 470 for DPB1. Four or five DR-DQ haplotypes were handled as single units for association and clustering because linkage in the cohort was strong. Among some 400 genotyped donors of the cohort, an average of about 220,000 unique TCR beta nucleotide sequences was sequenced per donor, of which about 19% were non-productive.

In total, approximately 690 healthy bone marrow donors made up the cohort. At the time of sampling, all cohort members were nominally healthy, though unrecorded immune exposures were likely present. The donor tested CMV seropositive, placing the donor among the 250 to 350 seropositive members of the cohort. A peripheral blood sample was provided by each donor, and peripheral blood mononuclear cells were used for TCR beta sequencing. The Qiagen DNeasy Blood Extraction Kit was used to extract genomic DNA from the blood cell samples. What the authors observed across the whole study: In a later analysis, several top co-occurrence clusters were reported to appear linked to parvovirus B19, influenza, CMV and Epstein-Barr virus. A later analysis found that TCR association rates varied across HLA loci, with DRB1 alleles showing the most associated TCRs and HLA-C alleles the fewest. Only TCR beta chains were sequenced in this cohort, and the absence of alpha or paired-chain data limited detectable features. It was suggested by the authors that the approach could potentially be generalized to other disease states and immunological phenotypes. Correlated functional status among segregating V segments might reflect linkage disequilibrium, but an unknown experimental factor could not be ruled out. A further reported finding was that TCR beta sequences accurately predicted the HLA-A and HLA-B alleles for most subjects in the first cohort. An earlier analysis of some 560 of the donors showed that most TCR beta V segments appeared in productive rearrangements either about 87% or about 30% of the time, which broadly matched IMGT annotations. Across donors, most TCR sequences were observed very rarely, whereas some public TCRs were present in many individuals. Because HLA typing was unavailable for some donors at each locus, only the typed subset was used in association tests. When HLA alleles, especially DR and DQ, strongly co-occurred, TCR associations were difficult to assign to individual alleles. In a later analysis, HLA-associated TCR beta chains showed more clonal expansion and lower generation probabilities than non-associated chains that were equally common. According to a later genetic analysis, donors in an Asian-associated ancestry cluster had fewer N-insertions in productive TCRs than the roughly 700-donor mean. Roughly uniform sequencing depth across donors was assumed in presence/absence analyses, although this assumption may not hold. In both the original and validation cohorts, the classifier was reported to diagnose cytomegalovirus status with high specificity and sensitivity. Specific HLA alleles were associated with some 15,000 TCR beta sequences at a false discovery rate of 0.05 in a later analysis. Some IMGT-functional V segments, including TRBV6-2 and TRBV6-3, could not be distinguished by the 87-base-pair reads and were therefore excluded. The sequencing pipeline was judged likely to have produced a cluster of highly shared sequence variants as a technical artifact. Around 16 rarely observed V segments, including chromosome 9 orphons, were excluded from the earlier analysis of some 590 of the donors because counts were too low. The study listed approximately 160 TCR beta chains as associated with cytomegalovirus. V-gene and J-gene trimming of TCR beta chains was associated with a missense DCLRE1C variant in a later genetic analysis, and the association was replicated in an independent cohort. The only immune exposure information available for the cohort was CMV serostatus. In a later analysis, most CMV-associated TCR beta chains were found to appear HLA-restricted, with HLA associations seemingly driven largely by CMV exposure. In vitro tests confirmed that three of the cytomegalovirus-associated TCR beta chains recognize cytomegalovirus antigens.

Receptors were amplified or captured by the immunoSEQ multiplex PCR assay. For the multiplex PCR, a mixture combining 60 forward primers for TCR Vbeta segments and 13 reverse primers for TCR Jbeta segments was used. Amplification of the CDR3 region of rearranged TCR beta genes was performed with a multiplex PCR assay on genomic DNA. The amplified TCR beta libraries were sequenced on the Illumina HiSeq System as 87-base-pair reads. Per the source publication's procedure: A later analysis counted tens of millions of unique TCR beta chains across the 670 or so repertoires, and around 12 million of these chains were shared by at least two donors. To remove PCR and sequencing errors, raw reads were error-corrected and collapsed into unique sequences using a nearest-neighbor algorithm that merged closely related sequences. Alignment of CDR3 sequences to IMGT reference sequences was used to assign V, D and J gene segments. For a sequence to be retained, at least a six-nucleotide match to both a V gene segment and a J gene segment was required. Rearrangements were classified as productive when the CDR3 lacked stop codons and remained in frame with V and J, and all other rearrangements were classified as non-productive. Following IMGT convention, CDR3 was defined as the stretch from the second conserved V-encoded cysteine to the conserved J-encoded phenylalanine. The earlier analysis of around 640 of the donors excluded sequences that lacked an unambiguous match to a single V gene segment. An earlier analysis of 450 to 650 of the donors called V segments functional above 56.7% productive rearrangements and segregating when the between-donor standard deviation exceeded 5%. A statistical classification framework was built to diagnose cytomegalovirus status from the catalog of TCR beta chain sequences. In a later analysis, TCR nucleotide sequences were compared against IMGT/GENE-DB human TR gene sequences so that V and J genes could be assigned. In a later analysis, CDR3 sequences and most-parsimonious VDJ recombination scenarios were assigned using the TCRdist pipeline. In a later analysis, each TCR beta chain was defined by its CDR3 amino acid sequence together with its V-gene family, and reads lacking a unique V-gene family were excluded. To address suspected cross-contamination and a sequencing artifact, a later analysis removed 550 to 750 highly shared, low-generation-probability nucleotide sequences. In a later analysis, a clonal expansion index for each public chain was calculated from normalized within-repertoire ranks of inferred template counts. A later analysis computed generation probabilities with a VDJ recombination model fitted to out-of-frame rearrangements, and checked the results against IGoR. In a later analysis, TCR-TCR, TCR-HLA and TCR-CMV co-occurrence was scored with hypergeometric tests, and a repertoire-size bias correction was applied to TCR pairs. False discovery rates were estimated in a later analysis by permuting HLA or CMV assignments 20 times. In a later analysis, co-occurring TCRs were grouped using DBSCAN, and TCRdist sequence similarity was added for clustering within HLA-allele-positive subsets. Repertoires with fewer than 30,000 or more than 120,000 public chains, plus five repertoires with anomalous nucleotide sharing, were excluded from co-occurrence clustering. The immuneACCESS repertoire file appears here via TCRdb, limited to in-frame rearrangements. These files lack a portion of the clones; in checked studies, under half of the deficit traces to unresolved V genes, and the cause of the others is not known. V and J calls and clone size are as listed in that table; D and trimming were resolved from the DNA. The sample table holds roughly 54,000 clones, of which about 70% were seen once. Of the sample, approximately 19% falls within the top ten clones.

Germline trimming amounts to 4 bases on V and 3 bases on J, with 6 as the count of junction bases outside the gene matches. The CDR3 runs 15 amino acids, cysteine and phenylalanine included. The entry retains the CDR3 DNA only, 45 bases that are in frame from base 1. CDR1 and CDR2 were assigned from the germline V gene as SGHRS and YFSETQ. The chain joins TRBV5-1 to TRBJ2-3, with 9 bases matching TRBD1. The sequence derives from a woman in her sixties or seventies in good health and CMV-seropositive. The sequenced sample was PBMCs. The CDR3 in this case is CASSLRDRVTDTQYF. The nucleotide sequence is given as TGCGCCAGCAGCCTGCGGGACAGGGTAACAGATACGCAGTATTTT.